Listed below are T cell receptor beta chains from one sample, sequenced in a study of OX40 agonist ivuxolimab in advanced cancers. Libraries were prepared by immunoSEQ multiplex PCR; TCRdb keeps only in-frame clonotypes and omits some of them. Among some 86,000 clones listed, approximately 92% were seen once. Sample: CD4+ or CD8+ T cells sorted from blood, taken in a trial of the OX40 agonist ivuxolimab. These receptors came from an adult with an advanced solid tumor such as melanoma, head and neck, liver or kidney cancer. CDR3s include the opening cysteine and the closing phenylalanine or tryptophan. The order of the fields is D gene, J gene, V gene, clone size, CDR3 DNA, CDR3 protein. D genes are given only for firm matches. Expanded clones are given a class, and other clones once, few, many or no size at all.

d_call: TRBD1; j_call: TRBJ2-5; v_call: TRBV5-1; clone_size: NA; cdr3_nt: TGCGCCAGCAGTACCGGGACAGGGGTCCAAGAGACCCAGTACTTC; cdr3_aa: CASSTGTGVQETQYF
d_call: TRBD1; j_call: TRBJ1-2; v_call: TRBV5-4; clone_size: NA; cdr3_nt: TGTGCCAGCAGCGCAGATCCAGGGGGCGGCTATGGCTACACCTTC; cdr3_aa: CASSADPGGGYGYTF
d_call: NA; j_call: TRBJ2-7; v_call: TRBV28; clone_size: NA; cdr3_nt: TGTGCCAGCAGTTTGGTCGGGCCCTACGAGCAGTACTTC; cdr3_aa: CASSLVGPYEQYF
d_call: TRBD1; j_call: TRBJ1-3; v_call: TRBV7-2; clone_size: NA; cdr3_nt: TGTGCCAGCAGCCCGGGACAGGGGGGCGGAAACACCATATATTTT; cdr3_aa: CASSPGQGGGNTIYF
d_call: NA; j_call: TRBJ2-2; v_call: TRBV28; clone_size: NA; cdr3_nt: TGTGCCAGCAGTTTATCGAAATGGGGACAGAACACCGGGGAGCTGTTTTTT; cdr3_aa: CASSLSKWGQNTGELFF
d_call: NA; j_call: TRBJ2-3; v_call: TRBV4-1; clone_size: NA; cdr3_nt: TGCGCCAGCAGCCACGCCAGCACAGATACGCAGTATTTT; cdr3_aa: CASSHASTDTQYF
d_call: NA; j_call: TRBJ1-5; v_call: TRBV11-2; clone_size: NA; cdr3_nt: TGTGCCAGCAGCTCCAGGGCCGGCCAGCCCCAGCATTTT; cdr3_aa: CASSSRAGQPQHF
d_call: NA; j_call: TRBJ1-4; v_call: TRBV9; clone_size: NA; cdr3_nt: TGTGCCAGCAGCGAACCTGGGCCGGGGGAAAAACTGTTTTTT; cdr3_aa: CASSEPGPGEKLFF
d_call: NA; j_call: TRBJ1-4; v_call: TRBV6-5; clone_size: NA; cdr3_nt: TGTGCCAGCAGTTACGGGTGGCGCGGGAAAAATGAAAAACTGTTTTTT; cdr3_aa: CASSYGWRGKNEKLFF
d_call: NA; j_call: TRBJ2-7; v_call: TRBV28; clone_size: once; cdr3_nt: TGTGCCACCCGGACACCACTGACCTACGAGCAGTACTTC; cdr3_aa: CATRTPLTYEQYF
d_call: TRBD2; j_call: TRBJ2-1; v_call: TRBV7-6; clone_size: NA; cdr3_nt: TGTGCCAGCAGCGCTAGCGGGATGAACTACAATGAGCAGTTCTTC; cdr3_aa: CASSASGMNYNEQFF
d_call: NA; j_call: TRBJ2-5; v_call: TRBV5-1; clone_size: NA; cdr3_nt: TGCGCCAGCAGCCGTAGTCGGTCGTCCCGAGAGACCCAGTACTTC; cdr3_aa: CASSRSRSSRETQYF
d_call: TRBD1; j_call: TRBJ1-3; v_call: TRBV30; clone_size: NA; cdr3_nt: TGTGCCTGGGGGGACAGAAGCCTCTCTGGAAACACCATATATTTT; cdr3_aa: CAWGDRSLSGNTIYF
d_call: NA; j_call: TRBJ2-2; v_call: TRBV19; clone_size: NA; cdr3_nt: TGTGCCAGTAGTATCTTCGGGGGCGGTGGAAACACCGGGGAGCTGTTTTTT; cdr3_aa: CASSIFGGGGNTGELFF
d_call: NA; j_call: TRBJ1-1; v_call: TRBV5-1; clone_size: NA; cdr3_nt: TGCGCCAGCAACCCGGGACATGTGGAAAACACTGAAGCTTTCTTT; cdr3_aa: CASNPGHVENTEAFF
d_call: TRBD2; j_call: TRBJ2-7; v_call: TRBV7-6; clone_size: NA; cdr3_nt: TGTGCCAGCAGCTCTCAGCGGGAGAACTCCTACGAGCAGTACTTC; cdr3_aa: CASSSQRENSYEQYF